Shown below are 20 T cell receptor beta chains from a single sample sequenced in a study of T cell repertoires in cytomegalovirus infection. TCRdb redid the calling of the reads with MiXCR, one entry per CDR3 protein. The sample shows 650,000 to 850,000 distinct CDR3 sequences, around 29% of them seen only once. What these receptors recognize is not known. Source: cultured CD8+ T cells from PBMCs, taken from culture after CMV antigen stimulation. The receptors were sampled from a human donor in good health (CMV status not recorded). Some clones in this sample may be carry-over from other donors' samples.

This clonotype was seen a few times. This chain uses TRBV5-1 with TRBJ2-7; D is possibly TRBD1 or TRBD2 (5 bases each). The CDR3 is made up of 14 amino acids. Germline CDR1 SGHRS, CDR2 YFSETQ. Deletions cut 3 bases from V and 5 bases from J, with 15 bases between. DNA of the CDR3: TGCGCCAGCAGCTCCTCCGGGACGTATCACGAGCAGTACGTC. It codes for CASSSSGTYHEQYV.

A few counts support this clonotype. The CDR3 sequence is CASSLSRRGGNNEQFF. CDR3 bases: TGTGCCAGCAGTTTATCCAGGCGGGGGGGGAACAATGAGCAGTTCTTC. The chain employs TRBV27 and TRBJ2-1; 9 nucleotides match TRBD2. The germline gives CDR1 MNHEY, CDR2 SMNVEV (reference sequence). The ends lost 0 bases at V and 5 bases at J; junction bases unmatched: 5. The CDR3 consists of 16 residues.

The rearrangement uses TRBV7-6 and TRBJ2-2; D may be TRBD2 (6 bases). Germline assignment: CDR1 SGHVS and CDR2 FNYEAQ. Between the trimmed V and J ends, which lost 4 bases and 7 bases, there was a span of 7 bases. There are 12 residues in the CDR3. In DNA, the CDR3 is TGTGCCAGCAGCTGGACTAACGGGGAGCTGTTTTTT. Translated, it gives CASSWTNGELFF.

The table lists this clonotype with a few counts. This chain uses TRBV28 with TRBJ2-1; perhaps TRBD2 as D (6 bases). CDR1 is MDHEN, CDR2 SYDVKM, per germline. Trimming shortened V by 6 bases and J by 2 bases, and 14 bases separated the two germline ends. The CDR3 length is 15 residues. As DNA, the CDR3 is TGTGCCAGCAGGACTCGGGGGTACCCCTACAATGAGCAGTTCTTC. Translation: CASRTRGYPYNEQFF. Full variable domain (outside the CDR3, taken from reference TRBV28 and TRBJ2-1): DVKVTQSSRYLVKRTGEKVFLECVQDMDHENMFWYRQDPGLGLRLIYFSYDVKMKEKGDIPEGYSVSREKKERFSLILESASTNQTSMYLCASRTRGYPYNEQFFGPGTRLTVL.

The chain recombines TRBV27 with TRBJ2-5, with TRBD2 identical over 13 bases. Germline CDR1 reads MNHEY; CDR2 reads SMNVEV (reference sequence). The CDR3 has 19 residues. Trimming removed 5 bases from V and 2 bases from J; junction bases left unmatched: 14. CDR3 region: CASSQRLAGGPGRQETQYF. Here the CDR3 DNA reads TGTGCCAGCAGTCAGCGACTAGCGGGGGGCCCTGGTAGACAAGAGACCCAGTACTTC.

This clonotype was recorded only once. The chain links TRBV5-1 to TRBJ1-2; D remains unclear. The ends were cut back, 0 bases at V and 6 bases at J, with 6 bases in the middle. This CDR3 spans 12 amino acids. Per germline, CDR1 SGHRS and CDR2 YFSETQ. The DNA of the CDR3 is TGCGCCAGCAGCTTGGCTTCCAATGGCTACACCTTC. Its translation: CASSLASNGYTF.

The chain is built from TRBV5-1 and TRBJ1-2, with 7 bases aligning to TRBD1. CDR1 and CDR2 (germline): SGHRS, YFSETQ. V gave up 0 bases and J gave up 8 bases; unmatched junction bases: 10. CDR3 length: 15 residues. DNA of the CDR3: TGCGCCAGCAGCTTGGGGTGGACAGGCGAACGCGGCTACACCTTC. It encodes CASSLGWTGERGYTF.

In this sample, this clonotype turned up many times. The CDR3 here is CASSEFSGGAGTQYF. Here the CDR3 DNA reads TGTGCCAGCAGCGAGTTCAGCGGGGGGGCCGGGACCCAGTACTTC. The V gene is TRBV7-2, the J gene TRBJ2-5; 10 bases line up with TRBD2. J gave up 7 bases and V 5 bases, and 10 bases lay outside the gene matches. Germline V gives CDR1 SGHTA, CDR2 FQGNSA. CDR3 size: 15 residues.

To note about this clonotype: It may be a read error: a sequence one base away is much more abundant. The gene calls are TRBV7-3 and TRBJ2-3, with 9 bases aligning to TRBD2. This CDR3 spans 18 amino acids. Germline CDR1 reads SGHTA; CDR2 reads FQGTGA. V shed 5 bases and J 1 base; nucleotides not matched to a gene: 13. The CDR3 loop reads CASSHGTSRGLGTDTQYF. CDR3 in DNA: TGTGCCAGCAGCCATGGGACTAGCAGGGGATTAGGCACAGATACGCAGTATTTT.

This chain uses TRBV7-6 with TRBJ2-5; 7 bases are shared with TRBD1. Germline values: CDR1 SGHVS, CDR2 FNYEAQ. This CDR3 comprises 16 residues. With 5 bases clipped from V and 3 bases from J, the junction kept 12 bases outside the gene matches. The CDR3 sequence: CASSLRGKRGEETQYF. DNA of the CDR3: TGTGCCAGCAGCCTCAGGGGGAAACGGGGAGAAGAGACCCAGTACTTC.

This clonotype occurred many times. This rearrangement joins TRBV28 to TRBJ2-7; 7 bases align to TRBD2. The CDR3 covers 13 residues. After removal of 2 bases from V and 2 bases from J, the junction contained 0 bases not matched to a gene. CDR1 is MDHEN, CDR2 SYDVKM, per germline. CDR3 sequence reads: CASSLAGAYEQYV. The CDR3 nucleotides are TGTGCCAGCAGTTTAGCGGGGGCCTACGAGCAGTACGTC.

The CDR3 here is CASSQSLSPDTQYF. CDR3 bases: TGTGCCAGCAGCCAATCCCTATCCCCAGATACGCAGTATTTT. This chain joins TRBV14 and TRBJ2-3; D call uncertain. Trimming removed 2 bases at V and 4 bases at J, with 10 bases between. The V gene's germline CDR1 is SGHDN and CDR2 FVKESK. The CDR3 loop spans 14 amino acids.

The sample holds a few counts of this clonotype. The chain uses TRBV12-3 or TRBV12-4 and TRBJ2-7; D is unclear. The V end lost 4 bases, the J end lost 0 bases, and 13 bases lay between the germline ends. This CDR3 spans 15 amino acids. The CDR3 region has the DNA TGTGCCAGCAGTTACGGCAGCCCAAGCTCCTACGAGCAGTACTTC. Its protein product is CASSYGSPSSYEQYF.

The CDR3 DNA reads TGCAGTGCTAGATTGGCGGGGGACAGCACAGATACGCAGTATTTT. Residues: CSARLAGDSTDTQYF. The V gene is TRBV20-1, the J gene TRBJ2-3, with TRBD2 matching 7 bases. The trim removed 2 bases at V and 0 bases at J, leaving 5 bases unmatched. The CDR3 is 15 amino acids. Looked up from germline, CDR1 is DFQATT and CDR2 is SNEGSKA (reference sequence).

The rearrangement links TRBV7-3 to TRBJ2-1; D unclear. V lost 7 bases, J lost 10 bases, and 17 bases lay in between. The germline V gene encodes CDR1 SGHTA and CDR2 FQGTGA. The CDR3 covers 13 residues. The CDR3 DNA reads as TGTGCCAGCACCTCCCCGGACCAGACAGAGCAGTTCTTC. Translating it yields CASTSPDQTEQFF. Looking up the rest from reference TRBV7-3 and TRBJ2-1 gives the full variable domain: GAGVSQTPSNKVTEKGKYVELRCDPISGHTALYWYRQSLGQGPEFLIYFQGTGAADDSGLPNDRFFAVRPEGSVSTLKIQRTERGDSAVYLCASTSPDQTEQFFGPGTRLTVL.

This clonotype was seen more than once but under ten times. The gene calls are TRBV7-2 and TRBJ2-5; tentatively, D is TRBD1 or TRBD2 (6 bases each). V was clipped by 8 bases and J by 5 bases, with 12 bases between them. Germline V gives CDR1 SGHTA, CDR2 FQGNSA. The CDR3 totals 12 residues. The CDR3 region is CASGGGVETQYF. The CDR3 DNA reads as TGTGCCAGCGGGGGCGGGGTGGAGACCCAGTACTTC.

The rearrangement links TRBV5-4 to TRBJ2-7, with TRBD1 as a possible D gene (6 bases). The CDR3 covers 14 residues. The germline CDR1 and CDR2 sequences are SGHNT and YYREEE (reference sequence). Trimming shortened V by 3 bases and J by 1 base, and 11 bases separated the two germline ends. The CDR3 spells CASSWGHSSYEQYF. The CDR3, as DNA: TGTGCCAGCAGCTGGGGGCACAGTTCCTACGAGCAGTACTTC.

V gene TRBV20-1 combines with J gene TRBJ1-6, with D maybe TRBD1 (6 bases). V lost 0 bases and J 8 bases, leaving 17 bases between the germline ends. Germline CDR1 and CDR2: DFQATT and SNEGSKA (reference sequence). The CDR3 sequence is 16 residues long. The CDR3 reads CSARDQGRGEYSPLHF. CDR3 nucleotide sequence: TGCAGTGCTAGAGATCAGGGGCGCGGCGAGTATTCACCCCTCCACTTT.

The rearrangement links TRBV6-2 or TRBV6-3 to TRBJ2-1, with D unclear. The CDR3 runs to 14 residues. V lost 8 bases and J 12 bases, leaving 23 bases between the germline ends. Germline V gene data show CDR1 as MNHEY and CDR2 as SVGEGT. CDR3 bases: TGTGCCAGCGGGTTGTGGAATGTTCAATGGGGGCAGTTCTTC. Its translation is CASGLWNVQWGQFF.

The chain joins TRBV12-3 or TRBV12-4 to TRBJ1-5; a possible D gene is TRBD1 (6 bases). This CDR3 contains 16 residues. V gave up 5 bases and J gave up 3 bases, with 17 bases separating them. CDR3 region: CASSPSGQPFNQPQHF. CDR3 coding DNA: TGTGCCAGCAGTCCTTCTGGACAGCCTTTCAATCAGCCCCAGCATTTT.